The T cell receptor (beta chain) described here comes from a study of cytotoxic CD8 clonotypes in ibrutinib-treated CLL (dated by TCRdb to 2020 to 2022). Some background on the complete study: The cohort was composed of ten to eleven relapsed/refractory and about 15 treatment-naive patients; IGHV unmutated status was identified in 17 patients. Responses were partial in roughly 24 patients and complete in 2; after median about 70 months follow-up, roughly 14 stayed in remission and 12 progressed. Response samples were obtained after a median of approximately 12 months of treatment, with a range of about 6 to 36 months. On average, each sample yielded around 250,000 productive templates and tens of thousands of productive rearrangements. Longitudinal samples were available for about 30% of the roughly 90 trial participants. Cryopreserved peripheral blood mononuclear cells were obtained prior to treatment, at the time of response, and at either disease progression or sustained remission. Every remission and progressive disease sample was obtained while ibrutinib was still being received by the patients.

On a MiSeq, deep resolution sequencing aimed for a depth between 1 in 1 million and 1 in 200,000 T cells, with each clonotype covered 10x on average. TCR beta libraries were generated with the immunoSEQ hsTCRB Kit. As for the authors' bioinformatics: Data were analyzed with ImmunoSEQ Data Assistant and ImmunoSEQ Analyzer, with V, D and J genes assigned per IMGT definitions. Clonality, which ranges from 0 to 1, was calculated by subtracting the normalized Shannon entropy of productive rearrangement frequencies from one. Public clonotype analysis was restricted to overrepresented clonotypes comprising at least 0.05% of each patient's repertoire. Repertoires from some 13 age-matched healthy donors in immuneACCESS were used as clonality controls. Entries here come from immuneACCESS through TCRdb and include only in-frame sequences with V and J called. Some clones fail to appear in such tables; in the studies checked, an unresolved V gene covers under half of the shortfall, and the cause of the remainder is unknown. V, J and clone size are those of that table, while D and trimming were read from the DNA. For this sample the table gives about 120,000 clones, of which about 58% were detected only once. Roughly 35% of the sample goes to the ten largest clones.

Remarks on this clone: Its antigen is unknown. No clone much larger than this one lies a single base away; base qualities are absent.

Broader findings and caveats from the paper: Public clonotypes were found to be uncommon and were observed to contract or remain stable during treatment; the increase in clonality was shown to reflect expansion of private clonotypes at ibrutinib response. At ibrutinib response clonality went up, during sustained remission it held steady, and at progression it dropped back toward baseline. Lymph node repertoires were not examined, and the timing of sampling was not matched between patients in sustained remission and those whose disease progressed. Baseline clonality was found to be higher than that of age-matched healthy donors and was strongly correlated with circulating CD8+ T-cell counts.

Read against the paper, the sample's time point label means: roughly 23 months on ibrutinib. For TCR beta library preparation, roughly 2 micrograms of genomic DNA were extracted from the cryopreserved PBMCs. Longitudinal blood samples from CLL patients on ibrutinib monotherapy were analyzed using high-throughput TCR beta sequencing. The patients were enrolled in a single-center, open-label phase 2 trial of ibrutinib monotherapy. There are 15 amino acids in the CDR3, from cysteine to phenylalanine inclusive. Only the CDR3 DNA stays, 45 bases, in frame from base 1. According to the germline V gene, CDR1 reads SGHTA and CDR2 reads FQGTGA. V trim: 5 bases; J trim: 1 base; unmatched bases: 4.

The clonotype originates from a human donor with chronic lymphocytic leukemia. The rearranged chain carries TRBV7-3 and TRBJ2-3; a stretch of 9 junction bases matches TRBD1. This sample comprised PBMCs, obtained after 24 months of ibrutinib treatment. The DNA sequence is TGTGCCAGCAGCCGGGGACAGGGCGGCACAGATACGCAGTATTTT. It translates to CASSRGQGGTDTQYF.